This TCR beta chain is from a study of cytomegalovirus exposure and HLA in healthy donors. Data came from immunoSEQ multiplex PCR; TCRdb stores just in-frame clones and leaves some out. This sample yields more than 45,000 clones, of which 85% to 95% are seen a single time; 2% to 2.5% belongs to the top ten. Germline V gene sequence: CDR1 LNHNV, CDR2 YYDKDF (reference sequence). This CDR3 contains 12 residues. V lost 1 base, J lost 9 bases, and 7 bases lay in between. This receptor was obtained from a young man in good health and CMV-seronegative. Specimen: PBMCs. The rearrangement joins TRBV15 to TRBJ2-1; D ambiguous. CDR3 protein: CATSRAYAEQFF. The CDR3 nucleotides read TGTGCCACCAGCAGAGCCTACGCTGAGCAGTTCTTC. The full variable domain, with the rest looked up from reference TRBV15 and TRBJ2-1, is DAMVIQNPRYQVTQFGKPVTLSCSQTLNHNVMYWYQQKSSQAPKLLFHYYDKDFNNEADTPDNFQSRRPNTSFCFLDIRSPGLGDTAMYLCATSRAYAEQFFGPGTRLTVL.